This T cell receptor (beta chain) came from a study of early T cells in non-severe SARS-CoV-2 infection. The overall study: The authors sequenced bulk RNA from unsorted whole blood, leaving chains unpaired. Whole-study findings and limits: Clonotype matching in VDJdb favored anti-spike CD8 responses and did not capture private and CD4 specificities.

The table lists this clonotype with many counts. Its target is unknown. Individual cDNA molecules received unique molecular identifiers during library preparation. TCRdb re-derived calls from the 5' RACE reads in MiXCR, one entry per CDR3 protein. Counted here are 48,000 or so distinct CDR3 sequences, 13% occurring once; the ten biggest clones make up more than 8.5%. Trimming cost V 6 bases and J 3 bases; bases outside gene matches: 4. The CDR3 is 15 residues long. Germline CDR1 and CDR2: MNHEY and SVGAGI. The source material was whole blood. The rearrangement uses TRBV6-5 and TRBJ2-1; 11 bases are a match to TRBD2. The TCR comes from an adult who was a healthcare worker with PCR-confirmed SARS-CoV-2 infection or an uninfected control (not recorded which). The CDR3 DNA sequence: TGTGCCAGCAGCTCCGGGACTAGCGGCTACAATGAGCAGTTCTTC. Protein: CASSSGTSGYNEQFF.